This T cell receptor (beta chain) was sequenced for a study of OX40 agonist ivuxolimab in advanced cancers. Study outcomes and limitations: CD8+ T cells showed, on average, more clonal expansion than CD4+ cells. Clones of CD4+ and CD8+ blood T cells grew by week 6 at doses of 0.1 to 3.0 mg/kg. Low normalized T-cell clonal expansion was also seen in some nonresponders.

With baseline, cycle 4 day 1, and cycle 7 day 1 as timepoints, blood was sampled. The CDR3 has 14 amino acids. Germline V gives CDR1 LNHDA, CDR2 SQIVND (reference sequence). V was cut by 6 bases and J by 9 bases, with 18 bases left in between. Note on this clone: Its specificity is unknown.

TCRdb's copy holds only in-frame clones and misses some; the assay was immunoSEQ multiplex PCR. The sample carries fewer than 85,000 clones, approximately 83% recorded once. This specimen was CD4+ or CD8+ T cells sorted from blood, taken in a trial of the OX40 agonist ivuxolimab. The V call is TRBV19, the J call TRBJ2-1; possible D gene TRBD2, 6 bases. The source of this sequence is an adult with an advanced solid tumor such as melanoma, head and neck, liver or kidney cancer. CDR3 sequence reads: CASSLGRMGGEQFF. CDR3 coding DNA: TGTGCCAGTAGCCTCGGAAGAATGGGAGGTGAGCAGTTCTTC. Full variable domain (outside the CDR3, taken from reference TRBV19 and TRBJ2-1): DGGITQSPKYLFRKEGQNVTLSCEQNLNHDAMYWYRQDPGQGLRLIYYSQIVNDFQKGDIAEGYSVSREKKESFPLTVTSAQKNPTAFYLCASSLGRMGGEQFFGPGTRLTVL.